Listed below are T cell receptor beta chains from one sample, sequenced in a study of response to subunit inactivated influenza vaccine. Via MiXCR, TCRdb re-called the RT-PCR reads, giving one row per CDR3 protein. Altogether fewer than 700,000 distinct CDR3 sequences are present, roughly 13% being singletons, with the ten largest covering around 13%. Sequences were derived from PBMCs from blood, sampled about 40 days after vaccination. These receptor sequences come from a man in his forties or fifties who received an inactivated influenza vaccine. Both conserved end residues are part of each CDR3. A D gene is named only where the DNA matches it firmly. Rows may omit the clone size; those that give it use once, few, many or a size class.

D gene	clone size	V gene	J gene	CDR3 DNA	CDR3 protein
TRBD2	few	TRBV7-2	TRBJ2-7	TGTGCCAGCAGCTTATACCAGACTAGCGGGAGCTCCTACGAGCAGTACTTC	CASSLYQTSGSSYEQYF
NA	NA	TRBV29-1	TRBJ1-5	TGCAGCGTCCTCTTGAGTTCTGGGGGCGGAAGCAATCAGCCCCAGCATTTT	CSVLLSSGGGSNQPQHF
NA	few	TRBV6-5	TRBJ2-1	TGTGCCAGCAGCTTAGCGGATCCCCCCTACAATGAGCAGTTCTTC	CASSLADPPYNEQFF
NA	NA	TRBV11-1	TRBJ2-1	TGTGCCAGCAGCTTTAGCCCTCTGACTGTGCGGGGCTACAATGAGCAGTTCTTC	CASSFSPLTVRGYNEQFF
NA	few	TRBV30	TRBJ2-7	TGTGCCTGGAGTCGGCCCCCACGCAACTACGAGCAGTACTTC	CAWSRPPRNYEQYF
NA	few	TRBV20-1	TRBJ2-5	TGCAGTGCTAACGGTCTCCCCAACAGGTACCAAGAGACCCAGTACTTC	CSANGLPNRYQETQYF
TRBD2	NA	TRBV20-1	TRBJ2-1	TGCAGTGCTAGGTCCAGCGGGAGGCTCGTTAATGAGCAGTTCTTC	CSARSSGRLVNEQFF
NA	many	TRBV29-1	TRBJ1-5	TGCAGCGTTGCAGGGTCCGGGCAGCCCCAGCATTTT	CSVAGSGQPQHF
NA	many	TRBV10-2	TRBJ1-1	TGCGCCAGCGGGCCCTCCGTGGGGACTGAAGCTTTCTTT	CASGPSVGTEAFF
TRBD2	NA	TRBV5-1	TRBJ2-5	TGCGCCAGTAGCTTGCGGCAGGGACTAGGAGAGACCCAGTACTTC	CASSLRQGLGETQYF
TRBD2	NA	TRBV20-1	TRBJ2-1	TGCAGTGCTAGAGATCTAAGCGGGGTCCACAATGAGCAGTTCTTC	CSARDLSGVHNEQFF
NA	few	TRBV4-2	TRBJ2-1	TGTGCCAGCAGCCAAGTTGAGAGAGAGCAGTTCTTC	CASSQVEREQFF
NA	few	TRBV10-2	TRBJ1-5	TGCGCCAGCAGTGATAGGCAGGGACCCCTACTTGGCAATCAGCCCCAGCATTTT	CASSDRQGPLLGNQPQHF
TRBD2	few	TRBV20-1	TRBJ2-1	TGCAGTGCTCATCCCGGGAGGTCCCTCAATGAGCAGTTCTTC	CSAHPGRSLNEQFF
NA	NA	TRBV12-3/TRBV12-4	TRBJ2-2	TGTGCCAGCAGTTTTGCCGTGAGGCGCTACGGGGAGCTGTTTTTT	CASSFAVRRYGELFF
NA	NA	TRBV11-1	TRBJ2-1	TGTGCCAGCAGCGACGTTTTGTTTGGGCTTACGGTTACCTACAATGAGCAGTTCTTC	CASSDVLFGLTVTYNEQFF
TRBD2	NA	TRBV2	TRBJ2-1	TGTGCCAGCAGGGTAACGGGGGGCAATGAGCAGTTCTTC	CASRVTGGNEQFF
NA	NA	TRBV4-1	TRBJ2-7	TGCGCCAGCAGCGCCCGGGACAACTACGAGCAGTACTTC	CASSARDNYEQYF
TRBD2	NA	TRBV20-1	TRBJ2-2	TGCAGTGCTAGTGTCTCCAGCGGGGTCGGCGGGGAGCTGTTTTTT	CSASVSSGVGGELFF
NA	many	TRBV12-3/TRBV12-4	TRBJ2-5	TGTGCCAGCAGTCGACTTGGAGAGAGGGGAGAGACCCAGTACTTC	CASSRLGERGETQYF
NA	NA	TRBV6-6	TRBJ2-3	TGTGCCACTACACGGGGATACACAGATACGCAGTATTTT	CATTRGYTDTQYF
NA	NA	TRBV5-1	TRBJ2-2	TGCGCCAGCAGCTTGGACTGGGGGAACACCGGGGAGCTGTTTTTT	CASSLDWGNTGELFF
TRBD1	NA	TRBV29-1	TRBJ2-7	TGCAGCGTTGCGGACAGGGGGCGTTCCTTGAACGAGCAGTACTTC	CSVADRGRSLNEQYF
NA	few	TRBV27	TRBJ1-2	TGTGCCAGCAGGGACACTACTAACTATGGCTACACCTTC	CASRDTTNYGYTF
TRBD2	many	TRBV5-1	TRBJ2-1	TGCGCCAGCAGAATCGGAGGGACTACCAATGAGCAGTTCTTC	CASRIGGTTNEQFF